These T cell receptor beta chains were read from a single sample in a study of T cells in Graves' hyperthyroidism and ophthalmopathy. TCRdb analysed the multiplex PCR reads with MiXCR anew, one entry per CDR3 protein. The data show under 650,000 distinct CDR3 sequences, under 20% seen once. Sequencing was carried out using blood. These receptors originate from a woman aged 30 to 39 with Graves' hyperthyroidism. The CDR3 runs from the conserved cysteine through the conserved F or W. The order of the fields is CDR3 protein, V gene, CDR3 length, clone size, J gene. Rows may omit the clone size; those that give it use once, few, many or a size class.

CDR3 protein: CATEPGQSTDTQYF
V gene: TRBV28
CDR3 length: 14
clone size: medium-sized
J gene: TRBJ2-3

CDR3 protein: CAWSSGVQYF
V gene: TRBV30
CDR3 length: 10
clone size: few
J gene: TRBJ2-7

CDR3 protein: CASTRGEGARGYTF
V gene: TRBV28
CDR3 length: 14
clone size: NA
J gene: TRBJ1-2

CDR3 protein: CASGRGNQETQYF
V gene: TRBV12-5
CDR3 length: 13
clone size: many
J gene: TRBJ2-5

CDR3 protein: CASSGGTRSYEQYF
V gene: TRBV5-1
CDR3 length: 14
clone size: many
J gene: TRBJ2-7

CDR3 protein: CASSGSGLSYNERFF
V gene: TRBV5-4
CDR3 length: 15
clone size: once
J gene: TRBJ2-1

CDR3 protein: CSASPTTDTQYF
V gene: TRBV20-1
CDR3 length: 12
clone size: few
J gene: TRBJ2-3

CDR3 protein: CASSQEGGYNEQFF
V gene: TRBV2
CDR3 length: 14
clone size: many
J gene: TRBJ2-1

CDR3 protein: CASSYSKTDHTDTQYF
V gene: TRBV6-5
CDR3 length: 16
clone size: many
J gene: TRBJ2-3

CDR3 protein: CASSLEGVGAEAFF
V gene: TRBV5-1
CDR3 length: 14
clone size: few
J gene: TRBJ1-1

CDR3 protein: CASSFFLGQPQHF
V gene: TRBV7-9
CDR3 length: 13
clone size: many
J gene: TRBJ1-5

CDR3 protein: CASSFSGGGEKLFF
V gene: TRBV5-1
CDR3 length: 14
clone size: NA
J gene: TRBJ1-4

CDR3 protein: CASSRRPAGYEQYF
V gene: TRBV28
CDR3 length: 14
clone size: many
J gene: TRBJ2-7

CDR3 protein: CASSLGGQGFGEQYF
V gene: TRBV7-7
CDR3 length: 15
clone size: NA
J gene: TRBJ2-7